These 24 T cell receptor beta chains originate from one sample sequenced in a study of control samples from healthy donors and cancer patients. Assay used: immunoSEQ multiplex PCR; TCRdb lists only in-frame clones, some missing. Of around 74,000 clones listed, 85% to 95% were seen once; the top ten hold about 5.6%. Sequenced sample: blood. The receptors shown here come from a woman aged 60-75 years in good health.

The gene calls are TRBV12-3 or TRBV12-4 and TRBJ2-7; unclear D gene. Trimming left V 5 bases short and J 4 bases short, with 12 bases between. The CDR3 has 13 amino acids. This CDR3 is CASSPTGPYEQYF. The CDR3 DNA reads as TGTGCCAGCAGTCCTACCGGGCCGTACGAGCAGTACTTC.

The chain uses TRBV19 and TRBJ2-2, with 9 nucleotides matching TRBD1. Unmatched junction bases numbered 8, after V lost 7 bases and J lost 5 bases. CDR3 length: 15 residues. The V gene's germline CDR1 is LNHDA and CDR2 SQIVND (reference sequence). Here the CDR3 reads CASNMGTGRTGELFF. CDR3 nucleotides: TGTGCCAGTAATATGGGGACAGGGCGGACCGGGGAGCTGTTTTTT.

The chain combines TRBV30 with TRBJ2-7; D is perhaps TRBD1 (6 bases). CDR3 length equals 15 residues. Per germline, CDR1 GTSNPN and CDR2 SVGIG (reference sequence). V was trimmed by 4 bases and J by 4 bases, leaving 20 bases between them. Here the CDR3 DNA reads TGTGCCTGGACGTTCCGCGACGACAGGAGGTACGAGCAGTACTTC. Translating gives CAWTFRDDRRYEQYF.

Note on this clone: This sample also contains other DNA sequences that code for the same CDR3. The CDR3 DNA is TGTGCCACCAGTGACCCGGACCAGCCCCAGCATTTT. It translates to CATSDPDQPQHF. This rearrangement joins TRBV24-1 to TRBJ1-5; D gene ambiguous. The CDR3 has 12 residues. Trimming pared 4 bases from V and 7 bases from J, leaving 7 bases between. CDR1 KGHDR and CDR2 SFDVKD come from the germline V gene.

The genes are TRBV5-1 and TRBJ2-1; 9 positions agree with TRBD1. The CDR3 has 15 amino acids. J was trimmed by 5 bases and V by 4 bases; bases with no gene match: 7. From germline, CDR1 is SGHRS and CDR2 YFSETQ. The CDR3 region has the DNA TGCGCCAGCAGCGGGAGGACAGGGGTCCACAATGAGCAGTTCTTC. This gives the protein CASSGRTGVHNEQFF.

V is TRBV19 and J is TRBJ1-2, with 10 positions matching TRBD1. CDR3 size: 12 residues. V shed 10 bases and J 7 bases; nucleotides not matched to a gene: 6. CDR1 is LNHDA, CDR2 SQIVND, per germline (reference sequence). The CDR3 here is CATTDRGLGYTF. The CDR3 nucleotides are TGTGCCACCACCGACAGGGGGCTTGGCTACACCTTC.

The CDR3 sequence is CASSIPFQGVMGQPQHF. Here the CDR3 DNA reads TGTGCCAGTAGTATCCCTTTTCAGGGGGTCATGGGTCAGCCCCAGCATTTT. The chain has TRBV19 and TRBJ1-5; the match to TRBD1 covers 7 bases. Trimming removed 3 bases from V and 6 bases from J; junction bases left unmatched: 14. CDR3 length: 17 residues. The germline gives CDR1 LNHDA, CDR2 SQIVND (reference sequence). The variable domain in full, completed from reference TRBV19 and TRBJ1-5, reads DGGITQSPKYLFRKEGQNVTLSCEQNLNHDAMYWYRQDPGQGLRLIYYSQIVNDFQKGDIAEGYSVSREKKESFPLTVTSAQKNPTAFYLCASSIPFQGVMGQPQHFGDGTRLSIL.

CDR3 amino acids: CASSLTGLSNIQYF. The DNA for the CDR3 is TGTGCCAGCAGTTTAACAGGATTAAGCAACATTCAGTACTTC. The rearrangement joins TRBV27 to TRBJ2-4, with D possibly being TRBD1 (5 bases). Trimming took off 2 bases at V and 7 bases at J, with 12 bases between the two ends. The CDR3 covers 14 residues. Per germline, CDR1 MNHEY and CDR2 SMNVEV (reference sequence).

The chain employs TRBV27 and TRBJ2-7, with D possibly being TRBD1 or TRBD2 (6 bases each). Germline CDR1 is MNHEY and CDR2 is SMNVEV (reference sequence). The V end was cut by 3 bases, the J end by 3 bases, with 15 bases between. This CDR3 has 15 amino acids. This CDR3 is CASSFDAGQDYEQYF. The DNA of the CDR3 is TGTGCCAGCAGTTTCGATGCGGGACAAGACTACGAGCAGTACTTC.

This chain uses TRBV27 with TRBJ1-1, with D possibly being TRBD1 (5 bases). This CDR3 has 15 residues. Germline-derived CDR1 and CDR2 are MNHEY and SMNVEV (reference sequence). Trimming stripped 7 bases from V and 0 bases from J, with 15 bases between. The CDR3, as DNA: TGTGCCAGCACCCTCTCGGGGGTATTGAACACTGAAGCTTTCTTT. Amino acids: CASTLSGVLNTEAFF.

This chain connects TRBV24-1 to TRBJ1-2; 8 nucleotides align to TRBD1. Germline lookup yields CDR1 KGHDR and CDR2 SFDVKD. CDR3 size: 15 residues. J gave up 8 bases and V 3 bases, and 10 bases lay outside the gene matches. CDR3 sequence: CATSDGQGNLRGYTF. The CDR3 nucleotides read TGTGCCACCAGTGATGGACAGGGAAATCTCCGGGGCTACACCTTC.

The V and J genes are TRBV11-3 and TRBJ2-2; possibly TRBD2 for D (5 bases). Germline loops: CDR1 SGHNT, CDR2 YENEEA. This CDR3 is built from 15 residues. The V gene lost 3 bases and the J gene lost 0 bases, with 8 bases spanning the gap. The CDR3 nucleotides are TGTGCCAGCAGCTTCGAGGGTACGAACACCGGGGAGCTGTTTTTT. Translation: CASSFEGTNTGELFF.

V and J are TRBV28 and TRBJ2-2; 10 nucleotides match TRBD1. This CDR3 region has 15 residues. The V gene end was trimmed by 4 bases and the J gene end by 3 bases; junction bases not matched to a gene: 2. Per germline, CDR1 MDHEN and CDR2 SYDVKM. The CDR3 bases are TGTGCCAGCAGTTCTGGACAGGGGGACACCGGGGAGCTGTTTTTT. This encodes CASSSGQGDTGELFF.

J is TRBJ2-7 and V is TRBV7-8; D unclear. The ends were cut back, 5 bases at V and 7 bases at J, with 18 bases in the middle. CDR1 and CDR2 (germline): SGHVS, FQNEAQ. The CDR3 runs to 14 residues. CDR3 loop: CASSPQGISMEQYF. CDR3 nucleotides: TGTGCCAGCAGCCCGCAAGGAATATCAATGGAGCAGTACTTC.

This CDR3 reads CATRGERETQYF. The CDR3 DNA reads TGTGCCACCAGGGGAGAGAGGGAGACCCAGTACTTC. The genes are TRBV24-1 and TRBJ2-5, with TRBD2 as a possible D gene (5 bases). This CDR3 comprises 12 residues. Germline CDR1 is KGHDR and CDR2 is SFDVKD. V gave up 7 bases and J gave up 5 bases, with 10 bases separating them.

The rearrangement links TRBV4-3 to TRBJ1-6; 10 bases are shared with TRBD1. V shed 6 bases, J shed 4 bases, and the junction held 0 bases outside the gene matches. The length of the CDR3 is 14 residues. Germline V gene sequence: CDR1 LGHNA, CDR2 YSLEER. As DNA, the CDR3 is TGCGCCAGCAGGGGACAGGGGTATAATTCACCCCTCCACTTT. Its translation is CASRGQGYNSPLHF.

Here the CDR3 DNA reads TGTGCCAGCAGCTTATATTATATCGGACAGGTCACCTACGAGCAGTACTTC. This translates into CASSLYYIGQVTYEQYF. V and J are TRBV7-9 and TRBJ2-7; 7 positions agree with TRBD1. V was clipped by 2 bases and J by 2 bases; unmatched bases: 12. The CDR3 consists of 17 residues. Looked up from germline, CDR1 is SEHNR and CDR2 is FQNEAQ (reference sequence).

The rearrangement links TRBV5-4 to TRBJ2-7, with 8 bases aligning to TRBD1. The J segment lost 3 bases and the V segment lost 0 bases, leaving 8 bases of the junction unmatched. The CDR3 is made up of 16 amino acids. Per the germline V gene, CDR1 is SGHNT and CDR2 is YYREEE (reference sequence). As DNA, the CDR3 is TGTGCCAGCAGCTTGGGGGGACTGGACAGGGACTACGAGCAGTACTTC. Translated, it gives CASSLGGLDRDYEQYF.

Comments on this clone: Germline is not matched at one junction end, which may reflect a read error. J is TRBJ1-2 and V is TRBV6-5; TRBD1 agrees at 8 bases. The V gene's germline CDR1 is MNHEY and CDR2 SVGAGI. The CDR3 consists of 14 residues. CDR3 bases: TGTGCCAGCAGTTACAGGGCAGGGGGCTATGGCTGCACCTTC. Translation gives CASSYRAGGYGCTF.

The chain joins TRBV7-2 to TRBJ2-2; D possibly uses TRBD1 or TRBD2 (6 bases each). The V end was cut by 2 bases, the J end by 6 bases, with 10 bases between. Per germline, CDR1 SGHTA and CDR2 FQGNSA. This CDR3 is 14 amino acids long. The CDR3 protein is CASSLPGAAGELFF. The CDR3 DNA reads TGTGCCAGCAGCTTACCGGGGGCCGCCGGGGAGCTGTTTTTT.

V usage is TRBV11-3 and J usage is TRBJ2-1; D is ambiguous. This CDR3 comprises 13 residues. V was pared by 2 bases and J by 7 bases, with 9 bases between. Germline V gene lookup returns CDR1 SGHNT and CDR2 YENEEA. CDR3 sequence reads: CASSLKGSNEQFF. The DNA of the CDR3 is TGTGCCAGCAGCTTAAAGGGTTCTAATGAGCAGTTCTTC.

This clone was picked up one time. The V call is TRBV4-3, the J call TRBJ1-2; D remains ambiguous. The V gene lost 1 base and the J gene lost 0 bases, with 3 bases spanning the gap. The CDR3 runs to 13 residues. Germline CDR1 reads LGHNA; CDR2 reads YSLEER. Here the CDR3 reads CASSQGANYGYTF. For the CDR3, the DNA is TGCGCCAGCAGCCAAGGAGCTAACTATGGCTACACCTTC.

This rearrangement joins TRBV6-6 to TRBJ1-3; the D gene is possibly TRBD1 (5 bases). Between the trimmed V and J ends, which lost 6 bases and 4 bases, there was a span of 16 bases. The CDR3 totals 15 residues. Germline CDR1 is MNHNY and CDR2 is SVGAGI (reference sequence). The CDR3 sequence is CASSRDSYQGNTIYF. CDR3 nucleotides: TGTGCCAGCAGCCGAGACAGCTACCAGGGAAACACCATATATTTT.

This chain joins TRBV27 and TRBJ2-5; D is possibly TRBD1 (6 bases). CDR3 length equals 15 residues. CDR1 and CDR2 (germline): MNHEY, SMNVEV (reference sequence). The V end was cut by 5 bases, the J end by 2 bases, with 15 bases between. CDR3 nucleotide sequence: TGTGCCAGCAGTCCCTCCCAGGGGCGGCAAGAGACCCAGTACTTC. Translation gives CASSPSQGRQETQYF.